The 10 T cell receptor beta chains presented below share a single source sample, sequenced in a study of tumor and adjacent non-tumor tissue in lung cancer listed by TCRdb under 2018. Library preparation employed multiplex PCR. The sequencer listed for this sample is Illumina HiSeq 2500. TCRbeta libraries were constructed through three rounds of nested PCR with primers (Table S4) according to protocols modified from ARM-PCR. TCRdb ran its own pipeline on the public reads, namely fastp trimming at Q25 and MiXCR clone calling, and kept in-frame beta chains. Each entry is one CDR3 protein sequence, shown with its most common DNA and genes. Across this sample there are tens of thousands of distinct CDR3 sequences, with 60% to 70% seen only once. Under 20% of the sample is in the top ten clones. RNA was isolated from bulk, unsorted tissue, and RNA quality was assessed with a NanoDrop ND-1000 and an Agilent 2100. Normal lung samples were distant non-tumor tissue taken more than 3 cm from the tumor edge.

Sequenced material: distant non-tumor lung tissue. The receptors were sampled from a woman in her thirties or forties with non-small cell lung cancer.

The chain recombines TRBV2 with TRBJ2-7, with 11 positions matching TRBD2. From germline, CDR1 is SNHLY and CDR2 FYNNEI. The V gene end was trimmed by 6 bases and the J gene end by 4 bases; junction bases not matched to a gene: 17. This CDR3 has 18 residues. The CDR3 protein is CASSRDRALLAGVYEQYF. CDR3 nucleotide sequence: TGTGCCAGCAGCCGGGACAGGGCCTTACTAGCGGGAGTTTACGAGCAGTACTTC.

Comments on this clonotype: Relative to the germline gene, one junction end is altered; a read error may explain this. The genes are TRBV10-2 and TRBJ2-7, with no clear D. The CDR3 is 13 amino acids. The V gene's germline CDR1 is WSHSY and CDR2 SAAADI. CDR3 residues: CASSGGTNYEQHF. Written as DNA, the CDR3 is TGCGCCAGCAGTGGAGGCACTAACTACGAGCAGCACTTC.

Regarding this clonotype: A read error is likely, as this CDR3 ends without the conserved phenylalanine or tryptophan. V gene TRBV6-5 combines with J gene TRBJ2-7; tentative D call: TRBD1 (6 bases). V gave up 2 bases and J gave up 4 bases, with 15 bases separating them. There are 15 residues in the CDR3. Germline V gene lookup returns CDR1 MNHEY and CDR2 SVGAGI. The CDR3 protein is CASSYGGSGRYEQYL. The CDR3 DNA reads TGTGCCAGCAGTTACGGGGGCTCCGGACGGTACGAGCAGTACTTA.

As for this clonotype: A much larger clone lies one base from this, so it may be a read error. The chain has TRBV6-5 and TRBJ2-1; 7 bases are a match to TRBD2. Germline CDR1 reads MNHEY; CDR2 reads SVGAGI. This CDR3 contains 12 residues. The J segment lost 6 bases and the V segment lost 11 bases, leaving 7 bases of the junction unmatched. The CDR3 DNA reads TGTGCCCCCGGGGGGATGGGCAATGAGCAGTTCTTC. It is translated as CAPGGMGNEQFF.

Remarks on this clonotype: One end of the junction does not line up with germline, which may come from a read error. The chain joins TRBV11-2 to TRBJ2-6; a weak D match, TRBD1 (5 bases). This CDR3 is 16 amino acids long. CDR1 and CDR2 from the germline V gene are SGHAT and FQNNGV. The CDR3 nucleotides are TGTGCCAGTAGCTGGTCATACCTCTCTGGGGCCAACGTCATGACATTC. This encodes CASSWSYLSGANVMTF.

The chain employs TRBV5-6 and TRBJ1-4; the D gene is possibly TRBD1 (5 bases). The CDR3 runs to 16 residues. Per germline, CDR1 SGHDT and CDR2 YYEEEE. Trimming shortened V by 4 bases and J by 5 bases, and 18 bases separated the two germline ends. The CDR3 protein is CASSRRSAEGNEKLFF. The CDR3 coding sequence is TGTGCCAGCAGCCGACGCTCGGCCGAGGGGAATGAAAAACTGTTTTTT.

This clonotype has just one count. Relative to the germline gene, one junction end is altered; a read error may explain this. The V call is TRBV4-2, the J call TRBJ2-3; no firm D call. CDR1 and CDR2 (germline): LGHNA, YNFKEQ. The CDR3 is 17 amino acids. CDR3 sequence reads: CVSSQDIMHLSTDTQYF. The CDR3 DNA reads TGTGTCAGCAGCCAAGATATAATGCACTTAAGCACAGATACACAGTATTTT.

Notes on this clonotype: A much larger clone is a single base away; this may be a read error. V is TRBV28 and J is TRBJ1-5, with D unresolved. The germline CDR1 and CDR2 sequences are MDHEN and SYDVKM. The CDR3 is 13 residues long. The ends were cut back, 2 bases at V and 9 bases at J, with 11 bases in the middle. This chain's CDR3 is CASSLMVDRPQHF. CDR3 sequence (DNA): TGTGCCAGCAGTTTAATGGTGGATCGGCCCCAGCATTTT.

In this sample, this clonotype turned up a few times. At one end, the junction sequence differs from germline, possibly due to a read error. The rearrangement joins TRBV4-1 to TRBJ2-1, with D maybe TRBD1 (6 bases). CDR3 length: 16 residues. The germline V gene has CDR1 MGHRA and CDR2 YSYEKL. The CDR3 coding sequence is TGCGCCAGCAACTGGGACCGGGACACCCCCTACAATGAGCAGCTCTTC. Translating it yields CASNWDRDTPYNEQLF.

The chain's CDR3 is CASSPGQGARQPQHF. CDR3 bases: TGTGCCAGCAGCCCGGGACAGGGGGCAAGGCAGCCCCAGCATTTT. The chain joins TRBV2 to TRBJ1-5, with 12 bases aligning to TRBD1. Germline lookup yields CDR1 SNHLY and CDR2 FYNNEI. The CDR3 consists of 15 residues. Trimming cost V 6 bases and J 7 bases; bases outside gene matches: 7. Combining the CDR3 with reference TRBV2 and TRBJ1-5 gives the whole variable domain EPEVTQTPSHQVTQMGQEVILRCVPISNHLYFYWYRQILGQKVEFLVSFYNNEISEKSEIFDDQFSVERPDGSNFTLKIRSTKLEDSAMYFCASSPGQGARQPQHFGDGTRLSIL.